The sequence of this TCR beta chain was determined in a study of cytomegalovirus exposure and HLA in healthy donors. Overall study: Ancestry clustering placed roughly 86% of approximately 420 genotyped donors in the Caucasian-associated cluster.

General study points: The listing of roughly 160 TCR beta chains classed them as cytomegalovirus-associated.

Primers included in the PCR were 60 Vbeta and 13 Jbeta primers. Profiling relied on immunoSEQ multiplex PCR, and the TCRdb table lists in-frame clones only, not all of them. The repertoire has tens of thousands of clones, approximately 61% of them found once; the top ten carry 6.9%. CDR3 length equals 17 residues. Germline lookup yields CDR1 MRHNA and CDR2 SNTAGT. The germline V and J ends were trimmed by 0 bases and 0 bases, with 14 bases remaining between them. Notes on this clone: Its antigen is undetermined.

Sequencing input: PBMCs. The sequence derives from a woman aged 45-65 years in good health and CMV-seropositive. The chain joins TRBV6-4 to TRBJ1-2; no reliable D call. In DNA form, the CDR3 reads TGTGCCAGCAGTGACTCGATTCGCCGGGGATCTAACTATGGCTACACCTTC. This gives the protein CASSDSIRRGSNYGYTF.